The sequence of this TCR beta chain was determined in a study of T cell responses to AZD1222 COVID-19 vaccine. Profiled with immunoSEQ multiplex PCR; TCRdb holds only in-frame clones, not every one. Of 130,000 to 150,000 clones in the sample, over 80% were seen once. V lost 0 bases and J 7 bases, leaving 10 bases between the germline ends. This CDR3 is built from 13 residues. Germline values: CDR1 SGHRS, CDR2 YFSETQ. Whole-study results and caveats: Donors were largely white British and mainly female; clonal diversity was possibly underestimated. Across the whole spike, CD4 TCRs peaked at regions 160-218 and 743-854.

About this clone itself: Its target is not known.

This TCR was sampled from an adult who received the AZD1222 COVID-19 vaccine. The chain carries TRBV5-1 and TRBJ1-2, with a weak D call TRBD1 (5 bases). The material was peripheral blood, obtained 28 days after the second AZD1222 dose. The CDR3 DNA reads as TGCGCCAGCAGCTTGGGGGGCTCCAGTGGCTACACCTTC. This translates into CASSLGGSSGYTF.